A selection of T cell receptor beta chains follows, all from one sample in a study of T cell responses to AZD1222 COVID-19 vaccine. The table came from immunoSEQ multiplex PCR; TCRdb's copy has only in-frame clones and leaves some out. This table has about 160,000 clones, 91% appearing once. The specimen comprised peripheral blood, sampled on day 0 of AZD1222 vaccination. The receptors shown here come from an adult in good health. The CDR3 runs from the conserved cysteine through the conserved F or W. A D gene is named only where the DNA matches it firmly. Size is omitted from some rows. Given values are once, few, many or a class for expanded clones.

D: .
V: TRBV7-7
size: .
J: TRBJ2-7
DNA: TGTGCCAGCAGCTTCCGGAGGGGAAACTACGAGCAGTACTTC
CDR3: CASSFRRGNYEQYF

D: .
V: TRBV19
size: once
J: TRBJ2-1
DNA: TGTGCCAGTAGTATAGGTCGGTGGCAGAGCTCCTACAATGAGCAGTTCTTC
CDR3: CASSIGRWQSSYNEQFF

D: .
V: TRBV28
size: .
J: TRBJ1-4
DNA: TGTGCCAGCAGCAGAACCCAGGGTGCAACTAATGAAAAACTGTTTTTT
CDR3: CASSRTQGATNEKLFF

D: .
V: TRBV6-5
size: .
J: TRBJ2-7
DNA: TGTGCCAGCAGTTACTCCGGGACATCCCCCTACGAGCAGTACTTC
CDR3: CASSYSGTSPYEQYF

D: TRBD1
V: TRBV6-2/TRBV6-3
size: .
J: TRBJ1-1
DNA: TGTGCCAGCAGTTTTAAGACAGGGGGATTGAACACTGAAGCTTTCTTT
CDR3: CASSFKTGGLNTEAFF

D: .
V: TRBV12-2
size: .
J: TRBJ1-2
DNA: TGTGCAAGTCGCTCCCAGAGGAGGCAGCCTATTAACTATGGCTACACCTTC
CDR3: CASRSQRRQPINYGYTF

D: .
V: TRBV6-4
size: .
J: TRBJ2-3
DNA: TGTGCCAGCTCAGGGGGGGAGGTCACAGATACGCAGTATTTT
CDR3: CASSGGEVTDTQYF

D: .
V: TRBV29-1
size: .
J: TRBJ1-3
DNA: TGCAGCGTTGACGGGAACTCTGGAAACACCATATATTTT
CDR3: CSVDGNSGNTIYF

D: .
V: TRBV9
size: .
J: TRBJ2-1
DNA: TGTGCCAGCAGCGTAGGCTCGGGACACCGCTCCTACAATGAGCAGTTCTTC
CDR3: CASSVGSGHRSYNEQFF

D: .
V: TRBV7-2
size: .
J: TRBJ2-7
DNA: TGTGCCAGCAGCACCCAATCCGGGACACACTACGAGCAGTACTTC
CDR3: CASSTQSGTHYEQYF

D: TRBD2
V: TRBV10-3
size: .
J: TRBJ2-3
DNA: TGTGCCATCAGTGATGGTAGCGGGAGTTTTACAGATACGCAGTATTTT
CDR3: CAISDGSGSFTDTQYF

D: TRBD1
V: TRBV25-1
size: .
J: TRBJ1-4
DNA: TGTGCCAGCAGTGAATATGAGGGGGCCCATGAAAAACTGTTTTTT
CDR3: CASSEYEGAHEKLFF

D: .
V: TRBV6-5
size: once
J: TRBJ2-1
DNA: TGTGCCAGCAGTTACTCGGCCGCGGGGATAAACAATGAGCAGTTCTTC
CDR3: CASSYSAAGINNEQFF

D: .
V: TRBV25-1
size: .
J: TRBJ1-3
DNA: TGTGCCACCTCGGACCGGAGCTCTGGAAACACCATATATTTT
CDR3: CATSDRSSGNTIYF

D: .
V: TRBV5-1
size: once
J: TRBJ1-6
DNA: TGCGCCAGCAGCCTTCAGAGCTCCTATAATTCACCCCTCCACTTT
CDR3: CASSLQSSYNSPLHF

D: .
V: TRBV19
size: once
J: TRBJ2-2
DNA: TGTGCCAGTAGTATCCCAGTAAGGCAGATGAACACCGGGGAGCTGTTTTTT
CDR3: CASSIPVRQMNTGELFF

D: .
V: TRBV9
size: .
J: TRBJ2-2
DNA: TGTGCCAGCAGCATCGCACCGTTACCGGGTGGCGGGGAGCTGTTTTTT
CDR3: CASSIAPLPGGGELFF

D: .
V: TRBV5-1
size: few
J: TRBJ1-1
DNA: TGCGCCAGCAGCTTAGGACGGATTAACACTGAAGCTTTCTTT
CDR3: CASSLGRINTEAFF

D: .
V: TRBV5-6
size: .
J: TRBJ1-3
DNA: TGTGCCAGCAGCGGGGGGAGGTCAACAAACACCATATATTTT
CDR3: CASSGGRSTNTIYF

D: .
V: TRBV10-1
size: .
J: TRBJ1-1
DNA: TGCGCCAGCAGCCCCGGGACGTATACTGAAGCTTTCTTT
CDR3: CASSPGTYTEAFF

D: .
V: TRBV19
size: few
J: TRBJ1-2
DNA: TGTGCCAGTAGTACCGAAAGCAGAGGACCTAACTATGGCTACACCTTC
CDR3: CASSTESRGPNYGYTF

D: TRBD1
V: TRBV28
size: .
J: TRBJ1-4
DNA: TGTGCCAGCAGTTTATCGTGGGGACAGGGGTGGGATTGGTTTTTT
CDR3: CASSLSWGQGWDWFF

D: .
V: TRBV7-2
size: .
J: TRBJ1-1
DNA: TGTGCCAGCAGCTTAAGGCAGGGTAATACTGAAGCTTTCTTT
CDR3: CASSLRQGNTEAFF

D: .
V: TRBV7-9
size: .
J: TRBJ1-2
DNA: TGTGCCAGCAGCGATACCGTAGAAGACTACACCTTC
CDR3: CASSDTVEDYTF

D: TRBD1
V: TRBV4-3
size: .
J: TRBJ1-4
DNA: TGCGCCAGCAGCCAAGACGTCCCGGGACAGGGTGTTGCAACTAATGAAAAACTGTTTTTT
CDR3: CASSQDVPGQGVATNEKLFF

D: .
V: TRBV28
size: .
J: TRBJ2-6
DNA: TGTGCCAGCACTCCACAGTCTACTGGGGCCAACGTCCTGACTTTC
CDR3: CASTPQSTGANVLTF

D: TRBD1
V: TRBV7-8
size: .
J: TRBJ1-5
DNA: TGTGCCAGCAGCCTAACCCTTTCGGACAGGTCGAAGCAGCCCCAGCATTTT
CDR3: CASSLTLSDRSKQPQHF

D: .
V: TRBV27
size: .
J: TRBJ2-1
DNA: TGTGCCAGCAGTTCGGCTGTGGGCTACAATGAGCAGTTCTTC
CDR3: CASSSAVGYNEQFF

D: TRBD1
V: TRBV27
size: .
J: TRBJ2-3
DNA: TGTGCCAGCAGTCCGGGACAGGACACAGATACGCAGTATTTT
CDR3: CASSPGQDTDTQYF

D: .
V: TRBV6-5
size: .
J: TRBJ2-7
DNA: TGTGCCAGCGGTACTGACAGACTATACGAGCAGTACTTC
CDR3: CASGTDRLYEQYF

D: .
V: TRBV28
size: .
J: TRBJ1-1
DNA: TGTGCCAGCAGTTTAGCAGGCGGTACACCTGAAGCTTTCTTT
CDR3: CASSLAGGTPEAFF

D: .
V: TRBV12-3/TRBV12-4
size: .
J: TRBJ1-5
DNA: TGTGCCAGCAGTTTAGTAGCGGGTATGACCCAGCATTTT
CDR3: CASSLVAGMTQHF

D: .
V: TRBV5-6
size: .
J: TRBJ1-5
DNA: TGTGCCAGCAGCTTGGGGGGGGCCAATCAGCCCCAGCATTTT
CDR3: CASSLGGANQPQHF

D: .
V: TRBV10-2
size: .
J: TRBJ2-5
DNA: TGCGCCAGCAGTGAGACGGGGTCCCAAGAGACCCAGTACTTC
CDR3: CASSETGSQETQYF

D: .
V: TRBV5-1
size: .
J: TRBJ1-1
DNA: TGCGCCAGCAGCTTGGAATGGGGTATGAGTGAAGCTTTCTTT
CDR3: CASSLEWGMSEAFF

D: .
V: TRBV7-8
size: .
J: TRBJ1-2
DNA: TGTGCCAGCAGCTCCACAGCTAACTATGGCTACACCTTC
CDR3: CASSSTANYGYTF

D: TRBD1
V: TRBV5-4
size: .
J: TRBJ1-2
DNA: TGTGCCAGCAGCTTGCAGGGGGTGGGTGGCTACACCTTC
CDR3: CASSLQGVGGYTF

D: TRBD2
V: TRBV2
size: .
J: TRBJ2-7
DNA: TGTGCCAGCAGTAGCCAGCGGGGGGGCTCTAGCGAGCAGTACTTC
CDR3: CASSSQRGGSSEQYF

D: TRBD1
V: TRBV5-6
size: .
J: TRBJ2-3
DNA: TGTGCCAGCAGCATTCAACAGGGGGCGAGCACAGATACGCAGTATTTT
CDR3: CASSIQQGASTDTQYF

D: TRBD1
V: TRBV30
size: .
J: TRBJ1-5
DNA: TGTGCCTGGAGCATACAGGGGATAAGCAATCAGCCCCAGCATTTT
CDR3: CAWSIQGISNQPQHF

D: .
V: TRBV7-9
size: .
J: TRBJ2-6
DNA: TGTGCCAGCAGGACAGTACTACCTGGGGCCAACGTCCTGACTTTC
CDR3: CASRTVLPGANVLTF

D: .
V: TRBV11-2
size: .
J: TRBJ1-2
DNA: TGTGCCAGCAGCTTGAACAGGGCGCGGTATGGCTACACCTTC
CDR3: CASSLNRARYGYTF

D: TRBD1
V: TRBV19
size: .
J: TRBJ1-4
DNA: TGTGCCAGTAGTAACCCAGGACAGGGTGGTGAAAAACTGTTTTTT
CDR3: CASSNPGQGGEKLFF

D: .
V: TRBV23-1
size: .
J: TRBJ2-4
DNA: TGCGCCAGCAGGTTAGTGAAAGGGTGTTCTTCCAAAAACATTCAGTACTTC
CDR3: CASRLVKGCSSKNIQYF